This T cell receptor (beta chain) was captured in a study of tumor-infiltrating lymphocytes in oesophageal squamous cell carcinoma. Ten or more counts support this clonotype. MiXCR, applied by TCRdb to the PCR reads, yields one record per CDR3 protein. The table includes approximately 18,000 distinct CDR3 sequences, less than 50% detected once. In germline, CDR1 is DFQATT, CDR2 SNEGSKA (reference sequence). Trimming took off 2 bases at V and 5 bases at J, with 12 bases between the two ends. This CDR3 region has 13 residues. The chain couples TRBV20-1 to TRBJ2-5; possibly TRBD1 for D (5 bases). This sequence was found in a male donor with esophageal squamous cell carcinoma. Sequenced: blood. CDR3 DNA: TGCAGTGCTAGACAGGGTCCGGCGGAGACCCAGTACTTC. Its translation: CSARQGPAETQYF.